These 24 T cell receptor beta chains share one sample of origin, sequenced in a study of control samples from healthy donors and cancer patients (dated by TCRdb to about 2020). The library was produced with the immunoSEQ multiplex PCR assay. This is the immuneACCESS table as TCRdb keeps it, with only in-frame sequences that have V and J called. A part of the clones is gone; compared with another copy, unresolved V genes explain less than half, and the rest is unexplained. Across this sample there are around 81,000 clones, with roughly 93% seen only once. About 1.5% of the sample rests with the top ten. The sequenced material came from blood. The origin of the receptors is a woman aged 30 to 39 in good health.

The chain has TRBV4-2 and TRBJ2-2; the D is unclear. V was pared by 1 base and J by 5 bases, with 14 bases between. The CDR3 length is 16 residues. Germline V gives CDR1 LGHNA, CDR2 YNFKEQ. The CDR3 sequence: CASSQAQPRRTGELFF. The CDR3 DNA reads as TGTGCCAGCAGCCAAGCCCAGCCCCGCCGGACCGGGGAGCTGTTTTTT.

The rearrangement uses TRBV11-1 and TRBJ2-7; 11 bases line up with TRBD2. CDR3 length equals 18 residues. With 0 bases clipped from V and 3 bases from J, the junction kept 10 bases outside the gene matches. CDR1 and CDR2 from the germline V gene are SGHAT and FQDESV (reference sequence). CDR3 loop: CASSLAALGLAVSYEQYF. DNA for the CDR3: TGTGCCAGCAGCTTAGCGGCCTTGGGACTAGCGGTTAGCTACGAGCAGTACTTC.

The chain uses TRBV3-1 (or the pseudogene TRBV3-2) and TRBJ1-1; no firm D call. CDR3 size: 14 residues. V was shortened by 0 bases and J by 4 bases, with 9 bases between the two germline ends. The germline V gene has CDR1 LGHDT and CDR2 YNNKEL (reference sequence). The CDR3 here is CASSQDPSVTEAFF. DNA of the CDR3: TGTGCCAGCAGCCAAGATCCATCGGTCACTGAAGCTTTCTTT.

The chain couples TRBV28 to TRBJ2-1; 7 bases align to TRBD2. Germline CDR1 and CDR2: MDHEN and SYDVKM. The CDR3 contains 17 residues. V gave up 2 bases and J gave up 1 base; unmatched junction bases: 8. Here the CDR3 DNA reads TGTGCCAGCAGTTTAGCTAGCGGAATTGGGTCCTACAATGAGCAGTTCTTC. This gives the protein CASSLASGIGSYNEQFF.

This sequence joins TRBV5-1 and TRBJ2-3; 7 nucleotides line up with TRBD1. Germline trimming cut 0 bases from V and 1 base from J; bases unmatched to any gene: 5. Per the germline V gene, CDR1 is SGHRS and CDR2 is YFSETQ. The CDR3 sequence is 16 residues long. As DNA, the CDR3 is TGCGCCAGCAGCTTGGGGACCCAGGGGGGCACAGATACGCAGTATTTT. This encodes CASSLGTQGGTDTQYF.

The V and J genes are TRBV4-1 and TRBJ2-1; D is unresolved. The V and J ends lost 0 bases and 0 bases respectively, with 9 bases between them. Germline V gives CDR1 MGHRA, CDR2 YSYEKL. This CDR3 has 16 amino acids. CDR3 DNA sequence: TGCGCCAGCAGCCAAGATCTAGGGTACTCCTACAATGAGCAGTTCTTC. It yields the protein CASSQDLGYSYNEQFF.

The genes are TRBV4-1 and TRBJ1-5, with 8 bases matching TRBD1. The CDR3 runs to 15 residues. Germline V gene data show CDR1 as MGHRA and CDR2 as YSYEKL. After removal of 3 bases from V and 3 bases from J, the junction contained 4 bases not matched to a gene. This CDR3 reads CASSQGQAYNQPQHF. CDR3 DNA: TGCGCCAGCAGCCAGGGACAGGCGTACAATCAGCCCCAGCATTTT.

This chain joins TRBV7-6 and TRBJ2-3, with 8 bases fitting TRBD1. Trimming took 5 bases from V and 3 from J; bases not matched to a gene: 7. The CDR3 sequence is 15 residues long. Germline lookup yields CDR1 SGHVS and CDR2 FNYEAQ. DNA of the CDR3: TGTGCCAGCAGCCCCCGGGACAGGAGTACAGATACGCAGTATTTT. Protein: CASSPRDRSTDTQYF.

CDR3 DNA sequence: TGTGCCATCAGTGAGTCACTCGACTACAATGAGCAGTTCTTC. As protein: CAISESLDYNEQFF. The rearrangement links TRBV10-3 to TRBJ2-1; D is unresolved. This CDR3 is built from 14 residues. V lost 0 bases, J lost 3 bases, and 6 bases lay in between. CDR1 and CDR2 (germline): ENHRY, SYGVKD.

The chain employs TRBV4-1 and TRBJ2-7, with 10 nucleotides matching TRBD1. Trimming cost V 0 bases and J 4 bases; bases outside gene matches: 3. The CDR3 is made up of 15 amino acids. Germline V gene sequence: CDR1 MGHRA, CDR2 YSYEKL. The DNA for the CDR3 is TGCGCCAGCAGCCAAGAGACAGGGGGCCCTTACGAGCAGTACTTC. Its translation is CASSQETGGPYEQYF.

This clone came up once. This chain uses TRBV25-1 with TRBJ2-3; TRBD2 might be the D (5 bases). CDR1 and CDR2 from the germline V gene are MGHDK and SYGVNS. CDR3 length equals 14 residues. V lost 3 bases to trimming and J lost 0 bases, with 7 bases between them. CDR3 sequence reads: CASSELASTDTQYF. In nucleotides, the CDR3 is TGTGCCAGCAGTGAGCTAGCTAGCACAGATACGCAGTATTTT. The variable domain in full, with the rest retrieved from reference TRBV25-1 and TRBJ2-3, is EADIYQTPRYLVIGTGKKITLECSQTMGHDKMYWYQQDPGMELHLIHYSYGVNSTEKGDLSSESTVSRIRTEHFPLTLESARPSHTSQYLCASSELASTDTQYFGPGTRLTVL.

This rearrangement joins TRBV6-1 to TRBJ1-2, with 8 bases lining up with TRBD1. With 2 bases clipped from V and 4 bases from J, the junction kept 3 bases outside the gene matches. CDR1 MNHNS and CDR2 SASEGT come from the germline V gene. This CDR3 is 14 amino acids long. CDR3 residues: CASSEWGQVYGYTF. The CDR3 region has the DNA TGTGCCAGCAGTGAATGGGGACAGGTCTATGGCTACACCTTC.

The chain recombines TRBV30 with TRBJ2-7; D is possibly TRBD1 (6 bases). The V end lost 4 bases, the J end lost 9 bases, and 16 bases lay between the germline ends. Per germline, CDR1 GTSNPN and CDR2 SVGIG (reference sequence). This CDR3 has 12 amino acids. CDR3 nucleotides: TGTGCCTGGAAGGACAGTGGTTTGAGGCAGTACTTC. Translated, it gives CAWKDSGLRQYF. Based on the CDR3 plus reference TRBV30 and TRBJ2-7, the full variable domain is SQTIHQWPATLVQPVGSPLSLECTVEGTSNPNLYWYRQAAGRGLQLLFYSVGIGQISSEVPQNLSASRPQDRQFILSSKKLLLSDSGFYLCAWKDSGLRQYFGPGTRLTVT.

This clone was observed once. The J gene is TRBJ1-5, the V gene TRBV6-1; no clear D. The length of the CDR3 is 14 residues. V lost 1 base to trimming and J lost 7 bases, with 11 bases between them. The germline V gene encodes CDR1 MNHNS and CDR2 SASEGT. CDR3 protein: CASSEDTQLQPQHF. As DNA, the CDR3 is TGTGCCAGCAGTGAAGACACACAGTTACAGCCCCAGCATTTT.

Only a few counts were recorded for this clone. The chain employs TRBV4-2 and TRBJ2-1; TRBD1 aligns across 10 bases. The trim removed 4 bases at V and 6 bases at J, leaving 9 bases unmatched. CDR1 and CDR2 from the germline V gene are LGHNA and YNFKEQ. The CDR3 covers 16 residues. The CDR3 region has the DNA TGTGCCAGCAGCCGCGCGACCGGGACAGGGGCCAATGAGCAGTTCTTC. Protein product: CASSRATGTGANEQFF.

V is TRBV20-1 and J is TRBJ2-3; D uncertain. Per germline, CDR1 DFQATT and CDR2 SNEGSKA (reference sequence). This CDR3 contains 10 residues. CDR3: CPPSTDTQYF. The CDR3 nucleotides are TGCCCCCCCTCCACAGATACGCAGTATTTT.

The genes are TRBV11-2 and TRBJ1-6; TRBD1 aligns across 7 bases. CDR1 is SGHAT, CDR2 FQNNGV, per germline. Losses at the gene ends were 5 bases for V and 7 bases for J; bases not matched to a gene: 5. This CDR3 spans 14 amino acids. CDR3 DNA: TGTGCCAGCAGCACAACGACAGGGAATTCACCCCTCCACTTT. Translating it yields CASSTTTGNSPLHF. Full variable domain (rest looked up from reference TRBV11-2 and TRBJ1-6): EAGVAQSPRYKIIEKRQSVAFWCNPISGHATLYWYQQILGQGPKLLIQFQNNGVVDDSQLPKDRFSAERLKGVDSTLKIQPAKLEDSAVYLCASSTTTGNSPLHFGNGTRLTVT.

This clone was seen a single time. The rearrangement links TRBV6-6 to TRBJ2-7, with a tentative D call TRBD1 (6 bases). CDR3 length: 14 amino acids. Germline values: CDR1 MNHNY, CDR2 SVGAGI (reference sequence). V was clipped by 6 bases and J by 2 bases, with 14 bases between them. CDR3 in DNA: TGTGCCAGCAGCAGACAGGTCCTCACCTACGAGCAGTACTTC. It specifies CASSRQVLTYEQYF.

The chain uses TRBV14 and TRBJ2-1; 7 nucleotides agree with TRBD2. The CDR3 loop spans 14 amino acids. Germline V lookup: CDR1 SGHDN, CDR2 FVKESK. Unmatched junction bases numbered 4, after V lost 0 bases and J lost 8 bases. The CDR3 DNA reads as TGTGCCAGCAGCCAAGATCTGGGGGGGTATGAGCAGTTCTTC. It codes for CASSQDLGGYEQFF. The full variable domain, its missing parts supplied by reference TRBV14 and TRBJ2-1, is EAGVTQFPSHSVIEKGQTVTLRCDPISGHDNLYWYRRVMGKEIKFLLHFVKESKQDESGMPNNRFLAERTGGTYSTLKVQPAELEDSGVYFCASSQDLGGYEQFFGPGTRLTVL.

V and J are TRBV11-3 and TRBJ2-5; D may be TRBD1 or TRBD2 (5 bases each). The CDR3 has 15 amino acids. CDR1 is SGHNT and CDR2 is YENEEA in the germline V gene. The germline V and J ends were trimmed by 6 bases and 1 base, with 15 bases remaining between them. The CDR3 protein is CASRLGTAVQETQYF. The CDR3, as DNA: TGTGCCAGCAGACTCGGGACGGCAGTCCAAGAGACCCAGTACTTC.

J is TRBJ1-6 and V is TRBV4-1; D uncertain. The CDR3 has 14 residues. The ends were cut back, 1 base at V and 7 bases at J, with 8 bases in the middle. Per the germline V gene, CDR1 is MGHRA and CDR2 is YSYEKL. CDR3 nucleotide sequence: TGCGCCAGCAGCCAAGTTCTCAGGAATTCACCCCTCCACTTT. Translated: CASSQVLRNSPLHF.

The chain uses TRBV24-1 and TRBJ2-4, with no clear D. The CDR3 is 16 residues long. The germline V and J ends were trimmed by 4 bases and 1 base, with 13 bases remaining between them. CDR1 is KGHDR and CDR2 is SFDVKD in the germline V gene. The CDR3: CATSEGPLKAKNIQYF. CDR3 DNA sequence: TGTGCCACCAGTGAAGGGCCCCTTAAGGCCAAAAACATTCAGTACTTC.

The CDR3 DNA reads TGTGCCAGCAGTAGTCAGGACAGGGGGCGAGAGACCCAGTACTTC. Its protein product is CASSSQDRGRETQYF. This chain connects TRBV6-5 to TRBJ2-5, with 11 bases aligning to TRBD1. This CDR3 contains 15 residues. The V segment lost 5 bases and the J segment 4 bases; nucleotides outside the gene matches: 6. Germline CDR1 and CDR2: MNHEY and SVGAGI.

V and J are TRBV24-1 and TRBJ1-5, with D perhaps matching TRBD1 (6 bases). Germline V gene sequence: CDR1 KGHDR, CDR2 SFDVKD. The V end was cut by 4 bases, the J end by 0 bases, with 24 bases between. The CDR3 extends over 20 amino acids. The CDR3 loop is CATSDPRTAQLIFSNQPQHF. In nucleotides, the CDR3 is TGTGCCACCAGTGACCCCAGGACAGCTCAGCTTATTTTTAGCAATCAGCCCCAGCATTTT.